This T cell receptor (beta chain) comes out of a study of blood T cell repertoires in COVID-19. The CDR3 runs to 15 residues. The trim removed 2 bases at V and 5 bases at J, leaving 10 bases unmatched. Germline lookup yields CDR1 GTSNPN and CDR2 SVGIG (reference sequence). Generated by immunoSEQ multiplex PCR, the TCRdb table keeps only in-frame clones and is missing some. The sample includes 120,000 to 150,000 clones, roughly 85% of them seen just once. What was sequenced was peripheral blood. The sequence was collected from a man between 50 and 59 years old with acute or convalescent COVID-19. The rearrangement uses TRBV30 and TRBJ2-7, with TRBD2 matching over 9 bases. The CDR3 coding sequence is TGTGCCTGGAGTCCCCTTCGGGCGGGAGGGAACGAGCAGTACTTC. It specifies CAWSPLRAGGNEQYF.